A single sample is the source of the 29 T cell receptor beta chains below, sequenced in a study of blood T cell repertoires in COVID-19. Assay: immunoSEQ multiplex PCR; the TCRdb copy retains only in-frame clones and omits some. The sample yields 150,000 to 200,000 clones, about 80% seen once. The sequenced sample was peripheral blood. The source of these receptors is a woman older than 75 with acute or convalescent COVID-19.

The CDR3 DNA reads TGTGCCAGTAGTGGACAGGGGGGTAGTAGCAATCAGCCCCAGCATTTT. Its protein product is CASSGQGGSSNQPQHF. V gene TRBV19 combines with J gene TRBJ1-5; 10 nucleotides match TRBD1. Germline values: CDR1 LNHDA, CDR2 SQIVND (reference sequence). Trimming took 5 bases from V and 0 from J; bases not matched to a gene: 4. The CDR3 consists of 16 residues.

This clone was detected once. The chain couples TRBV6-5 to TRBJ2-7, with 12 bases matching TRBD2. The CDR3 sequence is 15 residues long. V lost 9 bases, J lost 7 bases, and 13 bases stayed unmatched. Germline-derived CDR1 and CDR2 are MNHEY and SVGAGI. The CDR3, as DNA: TGTGCCAGTACCGGGGCTAGCGGGAGGGGTCGGGAGCAGTACTTC. Its protein is CASTGASGRGREQYF.

At least ten counts were recorded for this clone. CDR3 sequence reads: CASSSRLAVPGELFF. The CDR3 DNA is TGTGCCAGCAGCTCCCGACTAGCGGTACCTGGGGAGCTGTTTTTT. This sequence joins TRBV7-9 and TRBJ2-2, with 9 bases fitting TRBD2. The CDR3 sequence is 15 residues long. In germline, CDR1 is SEHNR, CDR2 FQNEAQ (reference sequence). J was trimmed by 8 bases and V by 4 bases; bases with no gene match: 8.

This chain links TRBV20-1 with TRBJ2-7; D ambiguous. The CDR3 extends over 11 amino acids. V lost 1 base, J lost 6 bases, and 7 bases lay in between. The germline V gene has CDR1 DFQATT and CDR2 SNEGSKA (reference sequence). Written as DNA, the CDR3 is TGCAGTGCTAGAGCAGGTCCCGAGCAGTACTTC. This encodes CSARAGPEQYF.

This chain links TRBV11-2 with TRBJ2-1; 9 nucleotides agree with TRBD2. The CDR3 has 16 amino acids. Losses at the gene ends were 7 bases for V and 8 bases for J; bases not matched to a gene: 15. Germline CDR1 reads SGHAT; CDR2 reads FQNNGV. CDR3 bases: TGTGCCAGCACCATCTCCGGGACTAGCTTACGCGATGAGCAGTTCTTC. Translation gives CASTISGTSLRDEQFF.

J is TRBJ1-5 and V is TRBV6-5; no reliable D call. The ends were cut back, 6 bases at V and 4 bases at J, with 10 bases in the middle. Germline assignment: CDR1 MNHEY and CDR2 SVGAGI. The CDR3 has 13 amino acids. Written as DNA, the CDR3 is TGTGCCAGCAGGGTGAGGCGGAATCAGCCCCAGCATTTT. The encoded protein is CASRVRRNQPQHF.

CDR3 protein: CASSPQIAGELFF. The CDR3 DNA follows: TGTGCCAGCAGCCCCCAGATCGCCGGGGAGCTGTTTTTT. The genes are TRBV7-3 and TRBJ2-2; D is undetermined. The CDR3 totals 13 residues. Germline values: CDR1 SGHTA, CDR2 FQGTGA. V gave up 5 bases and J gave up 6 bases, with 10 bases separating them.

This clone was seen only a few times. The chain combines TRBV6-5 with TRBJ2-7, with 10 bases aligning to TRBD1. This CDR3 contains 15 residues. The J segment lost 4 bases and the V segment lost 8 bases, leaving 11 bases of the junction unmatched. Germline assignment: CDR1 MNHEY and CDR2 SVGAGI. The CDR3 spells CASPTSTGGIYEQYF. DNA for the CDR3: TGTGCCAGCCCGACTTCGACAGGGGGCATTTACGAGCAGTACTTC.

V is TRBV5-5 and J is TRBJ1-1; no clear D. From germline, CDR1 is SGHKS and CDR2 YYEKEE (reference sequence). V was shortened by 2 bases and J by 1 base, with 12 bases between the two germline ends. The CDR3 sequence is 15 residues long. Here the CDR3 DNA reads TGTGCCAGCAGCTTAACCGGGATGACGAACACTGAAGCTTTCTTT. It yields the protein CASSLTGMTNTEAFF.

J is TRBJ1-1 and V is TRBV12-3 or TRBV12-4, with unresolved D. The CDR3 extends over 13 amino acids. V was clipped by 2 bases and J by 4 bases, with 8 bases between them. CDR3 coding DNA: TGTGCCAGCAGTTTAAGGAGACCCACTGAAGCTTTCTTT. Amino acids: CASSLRRPTEAFF.

This chain links TRBV19 with TRBJ2-1; TRBD2 aligns across 11 bases. Unmatched junction bases numbered 4, after V lost 6 bases and J lost 3 bases. The germline CDR1 and CDR2 sequences are LNHDA and SQIVND (reference sequence). The CDR3 loop spans 15 amino acids. CDR3 bases: TGTGCCAGTAGACTAGCGGGAGACTTCTACAATGAGCAGTTCTTC. Its protein is CASRLAGDFYNEQFF.

This chain joins TRBV3-1 (or the pseudogene TRBV3-2) and TRBJ2-1; 10 bases are shared with TRBD2. V was clipped by 4 bases and J by 1 base; unmatched bases: 7. The CDR3 is 17 amino acids. Looked up from germline, CDR1 is LGHDT and CDR2 is YNNKEL (reference sequence). CDR3 amino acids: CASSRGSSGGSYNEQFF. CDR3 bases: TGTGCCAGCAGCCGCGGTTCTAGCGGGGGTTCCTACAATGAGCAGTTCTTC.

The chain combines TRBV10-3 with TRBJ1-3; 7 bases agree with TRBD1. The CDR3 loop spans 14 amino acids. CDR1 is ENHRY, CDR2 SYGVKD, per germline. Losses at the gene ends were 7 bases for V and 1 base for J; bases not matched to a gene: 4. The CDR3 sequence is CAITGGLSGNTIYF. The CDR3 bases are TGTGCCATCACAGGGGGTCTGTCTGGAAACACCATATATTTT.

This clone was observed a handful of times. The V and J genes are TRBV11-2 and TRBJ1-6; tentative D call: TRBD1 (5 bases). Trimming removed 5 bases from V and 4 bases from J, with 6 bases in between. Germline values: CDR1 SGHAT, CDR2 FQNNGV. The CDR3 is made up of 13 amino acids. CDR3 nucleotide sequence: TGTGCCAGCAGCGACAGTTATAATTCACCCCTCCACTTT. Amino acid sequence: CASSDSYNSPLHF.

The chain's CDR3 is CASSYESSGSTYEQYF. DNA for the CDR3: TGTGCCAGCAGTTACGAATCTAGCGGGAGCACCTACGAGCAGTACTTC. This rearrangement joins TRBV6-2 or TRBV6-3 to TRBJ2-7; TRBD2 agrees at 10 bases. J lost 2 bases, V lost 2 bases, and 6 bases had no gene match. The CDR3 is made up of 16 amino acids. Germline V gene lookup returns CDR1 MNHEY and CDR2 SVGEGT.

Written as DNA, the CDR3 is TGCAGCGTTGACACTGCAGAGACCCAGTACTTC. Its protein is CSVDTAETQYF. The chain links TRBV29-1 to TRBJ2-5; D gene uncertain. V was cut by 3 bases and J by 4 bases, with 6 bases left in between. The germline V gene has CDR1 SQVTM and CDR2 ANQGSEA. The CDR3 is made up of 11 amino acids.

The chain combines TRBV9 with TRBJ1-6; TRBD1 agrees at 7 bases. The germline V gene has CDR1 SGDLS and CDR2 YYNGEE. After removal of 4 bases from V and 5 bases from J, the junction contained 12 bases not matched to a gene. The CDR3 length is 17 residues. The CDR3: CASSPRTGRINNSPLHF. As DNA, the CDR3 is TGTGCCAGCAGCCCTAGGACAGGAAGGATTAATAATTCACCCCTCCACTTT.

This sequence joins TRBV5-4 and TRBJ2-7; D remains unclear. V lost 0 bases and J lost 5, with 12 bases in between. In germline, CDR1 is SGHNT, CDR2 YYREEE (reference sequence). This CDR3 spans 14 amino acids. The CDR3 protein is CASSLVFSRDEQYF. CDR3 coding DNA: TGTGCCAGCAGCTTGGTCTTTTCCCGTGACGAGCAGTACTTC.

This chain connects TRBV7-9 to TRBJ1-2; 7 bases align to TRBD1. Germline V gene sequence: CDR1 SEHNR, CDR2 FQNEAQ (reference sequence). There are 12 residues in the CDR3. The V gene end was trimmed by 1 base and the J gene end by 8 bases; junction bases not matched to a gene: 1. CDR3 in DNA: TGTGCCAGCAGCTTAGACAGGGGCGGCTACACCTTC. Its translation: CASSLDRGGYTF.

This clone was observed once. The chain carries TRBV10-3 and TRBJ2-5; a weak D match, TRBD2 (6 bases). The CDR3 length is 16 residues. CDR1 ENHRY and CDR2 SYGVKD come from the germline V gene. V lost 0 bases to trimming and J lost 1 base, with 12 bases between them. CDR3 bases: TGTGCCATCAGTGAGTCAGCAGGGAGGCGCCAAGAGACCCAGTACTTC. It encodes CAISESAGRRQETQYF.

This chain joins TRBV19 and TRBJ2-6; 8 nucleotides match TRBD1. Trimming at V came to 2 bases and at J to 4 bases, leaving 7 bases not matched to a gene. CDR3 length: 17 amino acids. Germline assignment: CDR1 LNHDA and CDR2 SQIVND (reference sequence). This chain's CDR3 is CASSILDRGRGANVLTF. In DNA form, the CDR3 reads TGTGCCAGTAGTATACTTGACAGGGGCAGGGGGGCCAACGTCCTGACTTTC.

The rearrangement links TRBV2 to TRBJ2-7; D possibly corresponds to TRBD2 (6 bases). With 2 bases removed from V and 3 bases from J, the gap between germline ends came to 14 bases. The CDR3 runs to 15 residues. Germline loops: CDR1 SNHLY, CDR2 FYNNEI. DNA of the CDR3: TGTGCCAGCAGTGAATGGGCCAGCGGGCACTACGAGCAGTACTTC. Translation gives CASSEWASGHYEQYF.

The V gene is TRBV20-1, the J gene TRBJ1-1, with D unresolved. The CDR3 runs 11 residues. The germline V gene has CDR1 DFQATT and CDR2 SNEGSKA (reference sequence). Trimming took 2 bases from V and 6 from J, leaving 7 bases between them. The CDR3 here is CSARSVPEAFF. The CDR3 bases are TGCAGTGCTAGATCTGTCCCTGAAGCTTTCTTT.

The chain joins TRBV3-1 (or the pseudogene TRBV3-2) to TRBJ2-3, with TRBD2 matching over 7 bases. Per the germline V gene, CDR1 is LGHDT and CDR2 is YNNKEL (reference sequence). V shed 4 bases, J shed 1 base, and the junction held 5 bases outside the gene matches. The CDR3 loop spans 15 amino acids. The CDR3 sequence: CASSPRGSRTDTQYF. CDR3 nucleotides: TGTGCCAGCAGCCCGCGGGGGTCCCGCACAGATACGCAGTATTTT.

This clone was counted only a few times. The J gene is TRBJ2-7, the V gene TRBV27; 8 bases line up with TRBD1. CDR1 MNHEY and CDR2 SMNVEV come from the germline V gene (reference sequence). Trimming removed 5 bases from V and 4 bases from J; junction bases left unmatched: 4. CDR3 length: 13 residues. The CDR3: CASSRTGKYEQYF. The DNA for the CDR3 is TGTGCCAGCAGTAGGACAGGGAAGTACGAGCAGTACTTC.

The chain carries TRBV5-6 and TRBJ1-2, with D possibly matching TRBD1 (6 bases). CDR1 is SGHDT and CDR2 is YYEEEE in the germline V gene. Trimming stripped 3 bases from V and 4 bases from J, with 13 bases between. CDR3 length: 14 amino acids. CDR3 protein: CASSSSGEVYGYTF. The CDR3 DNA follows: TGTGCCAGCAGCTCCTCAGGGGAAGTCTATGGCTACACCTTC.

The genes are TRBV4-3 and TRBJ1-2, with D uncertain. Looked up from germline, CDR1 is LGHNA and CDR2 is YSLEER. The V gene lost 0 bases and the J gene lost 5 bases, with 16 bases spanning the gap. This CDR3 has 16 amino acids. CDR3 residues: CASSQEDSPKGYGYTF. Here the CDR3 DNA reads TGCGCCAGCAGCCAAGAGGACTCCCCGAAAGGGTATGGCTACACCTTC.

V is TRBV6-4 and J is TRBJ2-1; 9 bases line up with TRBD1. Germline V gives CDR1 MRHNA, CDR2 SNTAGT. J lost 2 bases, V lost 3 bases, and 5 bases had no gene match. The CDR3 is 16 residues long. The DNA for the CDR3 is TGTGCCAGCAGTGATAAGGACAGGGGCCCCTACAATGAGCAGTTCTTC. This sequence encodes CASSDKDRGPYNEQFF.

This clone occurred once. The V and J genes are TRBV27 and TRBJ2-7; TRBD1 is a possible D gene (5 bases). The V end was cut by 3 bases, the J end by 6 bases, with 12 bases between. CDR3 length: 13 residues. CDR1 is MNHEY, CDR2 SMNVEV, per germline (reference sequence). This CDR3 is CASSLKGLGEQYF. DNA for the CDR3: TGTGCCAGCAGTTTGAAGGGGTTAGGCGAGCAGTACTTC.